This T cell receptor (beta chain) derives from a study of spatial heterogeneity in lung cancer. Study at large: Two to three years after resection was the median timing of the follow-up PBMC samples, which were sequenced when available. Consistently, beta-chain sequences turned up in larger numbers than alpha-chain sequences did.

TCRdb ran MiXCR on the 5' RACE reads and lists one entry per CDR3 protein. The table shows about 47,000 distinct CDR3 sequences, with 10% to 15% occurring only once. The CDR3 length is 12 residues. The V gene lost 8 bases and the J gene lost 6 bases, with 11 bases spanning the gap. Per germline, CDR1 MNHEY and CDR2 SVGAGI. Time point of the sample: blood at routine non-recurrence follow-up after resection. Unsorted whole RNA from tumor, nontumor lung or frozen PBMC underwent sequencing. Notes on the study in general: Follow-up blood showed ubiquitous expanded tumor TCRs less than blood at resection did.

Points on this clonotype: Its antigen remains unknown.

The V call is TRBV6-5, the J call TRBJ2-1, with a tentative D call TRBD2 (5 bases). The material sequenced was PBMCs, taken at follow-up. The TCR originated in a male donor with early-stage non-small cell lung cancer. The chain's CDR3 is CASGLAANEQFF. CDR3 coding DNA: TGTGCCAGCGGCCTAGCCGCCAATGAGCAGTTCTTC.